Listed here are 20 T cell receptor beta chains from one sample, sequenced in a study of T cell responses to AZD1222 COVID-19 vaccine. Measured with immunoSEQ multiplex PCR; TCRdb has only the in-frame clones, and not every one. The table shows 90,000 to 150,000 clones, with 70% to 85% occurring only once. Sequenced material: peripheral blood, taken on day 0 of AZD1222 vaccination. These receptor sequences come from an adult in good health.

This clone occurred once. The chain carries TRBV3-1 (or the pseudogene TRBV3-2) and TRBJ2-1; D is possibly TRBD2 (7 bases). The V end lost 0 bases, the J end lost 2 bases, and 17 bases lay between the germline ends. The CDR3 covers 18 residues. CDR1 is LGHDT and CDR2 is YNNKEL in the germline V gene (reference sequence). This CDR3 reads CASSQDEGGGKPYNEQFF. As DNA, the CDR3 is TGTGCCAGCAGCCAAGATGAGGGCGGGGGCAAACCCTACAATGAGCAGTTCTTC.

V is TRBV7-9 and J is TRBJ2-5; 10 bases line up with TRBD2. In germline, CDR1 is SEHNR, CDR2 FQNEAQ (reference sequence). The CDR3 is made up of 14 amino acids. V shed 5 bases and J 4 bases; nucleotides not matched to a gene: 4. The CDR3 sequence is CASSLSSGGETQYF. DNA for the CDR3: TGTGCCAGCAGCCTATCTAGCGGGGGAGAGACCCAGTACTTC.

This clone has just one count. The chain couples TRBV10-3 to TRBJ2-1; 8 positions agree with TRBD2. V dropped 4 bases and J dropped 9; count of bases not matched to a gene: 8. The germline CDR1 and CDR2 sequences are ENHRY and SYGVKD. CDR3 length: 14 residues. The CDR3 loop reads CAISAAGTRGEQFF. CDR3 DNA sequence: TGTGCCATCAGTGCGGCCGGGACTAGGGGTGAGCAGTTCTTC.

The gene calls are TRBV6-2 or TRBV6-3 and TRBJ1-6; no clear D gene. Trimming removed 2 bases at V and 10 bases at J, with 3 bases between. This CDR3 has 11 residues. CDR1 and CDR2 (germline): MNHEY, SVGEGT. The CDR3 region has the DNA TGTGCCAGCAGTTACGGCTCACCCCTCCACTTT. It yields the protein CASSYGSPLHF.

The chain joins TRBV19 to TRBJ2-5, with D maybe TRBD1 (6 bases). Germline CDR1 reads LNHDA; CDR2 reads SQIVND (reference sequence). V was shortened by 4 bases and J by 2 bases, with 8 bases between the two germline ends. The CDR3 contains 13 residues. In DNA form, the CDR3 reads TGTGCCAGTAGTACCGACAGGCAAGAGACCCAGTACTTC. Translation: CASSTDRQETQYF.

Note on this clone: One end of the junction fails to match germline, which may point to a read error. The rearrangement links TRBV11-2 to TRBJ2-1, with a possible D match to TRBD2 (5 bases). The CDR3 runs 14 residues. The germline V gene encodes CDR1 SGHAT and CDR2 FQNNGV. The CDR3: CASSLEGRANEQFF. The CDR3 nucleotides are TGTGCCAGCAGCCTAGAAGGGAGAGCCAATGAGCAGTTCTTC.

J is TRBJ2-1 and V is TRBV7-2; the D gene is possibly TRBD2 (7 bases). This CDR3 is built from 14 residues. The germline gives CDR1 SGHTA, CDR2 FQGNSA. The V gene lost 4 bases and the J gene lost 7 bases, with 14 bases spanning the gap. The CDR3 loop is CASSSQGGGNEQFF. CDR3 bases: TGTGCCAGCAGCTCTCAAGGGGGGGGGAATGAGCAGTTCTTC.

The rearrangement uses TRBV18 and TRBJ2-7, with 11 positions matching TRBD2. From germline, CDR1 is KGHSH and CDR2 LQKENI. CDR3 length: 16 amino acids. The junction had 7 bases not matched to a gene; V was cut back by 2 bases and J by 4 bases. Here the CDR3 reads CASSPSWASGGYEQYF. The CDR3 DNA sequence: TGTGCCAGCTCACCATCTTGGGCTAGCGGGGGGTACGAGCAGTACTTC.

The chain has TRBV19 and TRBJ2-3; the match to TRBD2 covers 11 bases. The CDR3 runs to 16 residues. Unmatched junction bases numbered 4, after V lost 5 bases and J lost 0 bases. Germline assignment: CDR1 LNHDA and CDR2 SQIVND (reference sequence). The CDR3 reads CASSFRLAGSTDTQYF. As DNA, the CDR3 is TGTGCCAGTAGTTTCCGACTAGCGGGGAGCACAGATACGCAGTATTTT. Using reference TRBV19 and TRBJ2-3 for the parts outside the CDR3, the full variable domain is DGGITQSPKYLFRKEGQNVTLSCEQNLNHDAMYWYRQDPGQGLRLIYYSQIVNDFQKGDIAEGYSVSREKKESFPLTVTSAQKNPTAFYLCASSFRLAGSTDTQYFGPGTRLTVL.

CDR3 sequence (DNA): TGTGCCATTTACAGGGGGCATGAAGCTTTCTTT. It is translated as CAIYRGHEAFF. The chain carries TRBV2 and TRBJ1-1; 9 bases fit TRBD1. Unmatched junction bases numbered 4, after V lost 10 bases and J lost 7 bases. The CDR3 loop spans 11 amino acids. The germline V gene encodes CDR1 SNHLY and CDR2 FYNNEI.

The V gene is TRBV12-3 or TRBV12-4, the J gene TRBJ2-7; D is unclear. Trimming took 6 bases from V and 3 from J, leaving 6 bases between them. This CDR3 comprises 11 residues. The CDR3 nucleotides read TGTGCCAGCAGCCTCCACTACGAGCAGTACTTC. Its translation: CASSLHYEQYF.

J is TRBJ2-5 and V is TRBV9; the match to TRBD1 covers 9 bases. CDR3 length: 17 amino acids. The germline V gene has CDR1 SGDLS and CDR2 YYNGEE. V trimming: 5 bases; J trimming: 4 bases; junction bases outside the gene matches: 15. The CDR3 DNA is TGTGCCAGCAGTTTTAGGGCGGATGACAGGGGGGGAGAGACCCAGTACTTC. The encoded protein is CASSFRADDRGGETQYF.

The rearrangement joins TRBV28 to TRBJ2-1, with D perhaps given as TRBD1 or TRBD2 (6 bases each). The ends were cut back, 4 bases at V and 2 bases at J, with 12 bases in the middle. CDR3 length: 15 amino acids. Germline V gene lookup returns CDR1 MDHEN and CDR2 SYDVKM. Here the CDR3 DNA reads TGTGCCAGCAGTTCCGGGGGCGCCCCCTACAATGAGCAGTTCTTC. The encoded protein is CASSSGGAPYNEQFF.

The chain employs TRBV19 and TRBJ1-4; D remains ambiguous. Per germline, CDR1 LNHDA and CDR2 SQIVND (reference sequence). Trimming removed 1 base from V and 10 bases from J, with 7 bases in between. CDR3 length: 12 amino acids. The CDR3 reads CASSIAAGKLFF. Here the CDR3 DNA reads TGTGCCAGTAGTATAGCGGCCGGAAAACTGTTTTTT.

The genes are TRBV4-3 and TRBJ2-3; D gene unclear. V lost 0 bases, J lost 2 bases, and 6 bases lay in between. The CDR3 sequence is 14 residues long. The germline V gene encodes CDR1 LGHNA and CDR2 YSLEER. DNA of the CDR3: TGCGCCAGCAGCCAAGAATCAGCCACAGATACGCAGTATTTT. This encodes CASSQESATDTQYF.

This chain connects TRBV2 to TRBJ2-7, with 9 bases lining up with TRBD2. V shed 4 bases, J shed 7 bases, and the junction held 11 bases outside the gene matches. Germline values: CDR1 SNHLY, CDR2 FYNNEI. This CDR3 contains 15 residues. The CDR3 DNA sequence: TGTGCCAGCAGTGGCGGGGGGGCTGGCGAGGGTGAGCAGTACTTC. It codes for CASSGGGAGEGEQYF.

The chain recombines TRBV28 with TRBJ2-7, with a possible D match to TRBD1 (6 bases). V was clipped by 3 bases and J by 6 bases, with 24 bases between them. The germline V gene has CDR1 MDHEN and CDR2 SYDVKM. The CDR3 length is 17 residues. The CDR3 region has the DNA TGTGCCAGCAGTTTCCCCCTGGACAGTACTTTTTCGGGCGAGCAGTACTTC. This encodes CASSFPLDSTFSGEQYF. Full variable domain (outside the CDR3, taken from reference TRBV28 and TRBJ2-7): DVKVTQSSRYLVKRTGEKVFLECVQDMDHENMFWYRQDPGLGLRLIYFSYDVKMKEKGDIPEGYSVSREKKERFSLILESASTNQTSMYLCASSFPLDSTFSGEQYFGPGTRLTVT.

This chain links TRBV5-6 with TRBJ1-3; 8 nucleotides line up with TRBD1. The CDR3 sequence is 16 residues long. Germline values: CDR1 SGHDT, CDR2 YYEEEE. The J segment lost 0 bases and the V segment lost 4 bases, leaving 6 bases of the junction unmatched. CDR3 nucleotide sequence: TGTGCCAGCAGCATACTACAGGGGGACTCTGGAAACACCATATATTTT. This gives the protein CASSILQGDSGNTIYF. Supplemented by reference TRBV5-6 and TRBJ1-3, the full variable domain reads DAGVTQSPTHLIKTRGQQVTLRCSPKSGHDTVSWYQQALGQGPQFIFQYYEEEERQRGNFPDRFSGHQFPNYSSELNVNALLLGDSALYLCASSILQGDSGNTIYFGEGSWLTVV.

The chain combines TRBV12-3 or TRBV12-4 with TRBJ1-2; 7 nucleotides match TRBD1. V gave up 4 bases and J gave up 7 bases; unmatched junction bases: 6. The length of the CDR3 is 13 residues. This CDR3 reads CASSSRTGGGYTF. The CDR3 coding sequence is TGTGCCAGCAGTTCAAGGACAGGCGGTGGCTACACCTTC.

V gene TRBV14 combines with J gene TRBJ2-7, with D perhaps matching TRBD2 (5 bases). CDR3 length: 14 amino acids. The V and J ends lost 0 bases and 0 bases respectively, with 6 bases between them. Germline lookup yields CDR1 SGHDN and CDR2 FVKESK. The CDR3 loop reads CASSQETISYEQYF. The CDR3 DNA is TGTGCCAGCAGCCAAGAGACTATCTCCTACGAGCAGTACTTC.